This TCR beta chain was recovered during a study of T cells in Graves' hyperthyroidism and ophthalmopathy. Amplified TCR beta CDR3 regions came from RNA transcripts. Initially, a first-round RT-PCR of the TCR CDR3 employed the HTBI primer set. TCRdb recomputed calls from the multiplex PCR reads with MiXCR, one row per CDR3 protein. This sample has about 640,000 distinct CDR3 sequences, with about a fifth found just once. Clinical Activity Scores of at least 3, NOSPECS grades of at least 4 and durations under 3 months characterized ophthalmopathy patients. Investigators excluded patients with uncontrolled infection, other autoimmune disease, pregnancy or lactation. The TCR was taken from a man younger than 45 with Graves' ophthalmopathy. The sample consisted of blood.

The DNA of the CDR3 is TGCGCCAGCAGCTTGGAATTCGGCTCCTACGAGCAGTACTTC. It specifies CASSLEFGSYEQYF. This chain links TRBV5-1 with TRBJ2-7; D not certain. CDR1 and CDR2 (germline): SGHRS, YFSETQ. V was shortened by 0 bases and J by 0 bases, with 7 bases between the two germline ends. This CDR3 is 14 amino acids long.